This T cell receptor (beta chain) emerged from a study of immune heterogeneity within non-small cell lung tumors (dated by TCRdb to the late 2010s). Background on the whole study: Histology comprised a handful of squamous cell carcinomas, about ten non-squamous carcinomas and 1 tumor not otherwise specified. To look at intratumoral immune heterogeneity, the study ran whole-exome sequencing, RNA-seq and TCR beta repertoire sequencing on several spatially distinct regions taken from every NSCLC tumor. Binding of neoantigens to the HLA alleles of each patient was predicted with netMHCpan-3.0 for mutant peptides of 8 to 11 amino acids. TCR repertoire analysis included more than 55 tumor loci from about 14 patients, whereas transcriptome data included only around 44 loci from approximately 11 patients.

On the study overall, not on this receptor specifically: Within a patient, identical dominant CDR3B clonotypes were found to recur across loci, yet unique high-frequency clones were also harbored in different tumor locations. For the most part, high-frequency TCR beta clonotypes differed from one individual patient to another. A moderate positive correlation (R 0.3 to 0.35), which was statistically significant, linked local T-cell repertoire clonality to local tumor mutational burden.

The TCR beta CDR3 region was amplified with a multiplex PCR system whose first round of about 10 cycles used 32 V-gene forward primers and 13 J-gene reverse primers. A QIAGEN Multiplex PCR Kit was used for first-round PCR, and the primer sequences were filed in Chinese patent CN105087789A. Illumina universal primers were added in a second PCR round performed with the Phusion High-Fidelity PCR Kit. TCR libraries were paired-end sequenced at 151 bp read length on the Illumina HiSeq X Ten platform. The original pipeline was this. Reads lacking multiplex PCR primers were removed with Cutadapt, read pairs were merged with PEAR, and CDR3 regions were called with MiXCR default settings. Shannon entropy measured repertoire diversity, and clonality was calculated as one minus the Shannon entropy divided by the ln of the count of productive unique sequences. Dominant or high-frequency T-cell clones were defined as clonotypes at frequencies of at least 0.5%. TCRdb redid the processing of the public reads, applying fastp at Q25 and MiXCR, and retained in-frame beta chains. CDR3 protein duplicates are merged, each entry listing the most common genes and DNA. The V and J calls follow TCRdb's processing rather than the paper's. In all, the sample holds 15,000 or so distinct CDR3 sequences, and approximately 30% of those were seen once. The ten largest clonotypes hold roughly 5.2% of the sample.

The TCR template was genomic DNA extracted from bulk tumor tissue, and roughly 590 ng of gDNA was amplified for each sample. Multiple biopsies per primary tumor were taken during surgery, spaced as far apart as possible within the tumor mass. The study cohort was described as untreated, and the patients were newly diagnosed NSCLC cases having curative surgery. The donor group was made up of 15 newly diagnosed non-small cell lung cancer patients undergoing surgery with curative intent. Two independent pathologists reviewed the resected tumor masses. Only high-quality DNA and RNA samples were carried forward to sequencing. The germline V gene (reference sequence) sets CDR1 to DFQATT and CDR2 to SNEGSKA. From cysteine to phenylalanine, the CDR3 is 13 amino acids long. CDR3 DNA only is kept here, 39 bases in frame from base 1. Cut back by 2 bases and 5 bases, the V and J ends lie 12 bases apart. This clonotype was counted between two and nine times. The antigen this receptor binds is unknown. The record has no base qualities; no much larger clone is one base away.

The sample was lung tumor tissue. The origin of this receptor is a man aged 35-49 years with non-small cell lung cancer. The sequence is built from TRBV20-1 and TRBJ1-1; TRBD1 is a possible D gene, resting on 6 matching bases. The CDR3: CSARTGWLTEAFF. The sequenced DNA is TGCAGTGCTAGAACAGGGTGGCTTACTGAAGCTTTCTTT.